This T cell receptor (beta chain) was observed in a study of blood T cell repertoires in COVID-19. For the study at large: The United States, Italy and Spain provided the acute and convalescent COVID-19 samples.

The table lists this clone with a few counts. Assay: immunoSEQ multiplex PCR; the TCRdb copy retains only in-frame clones and omits some. The sample yields roughly 200,000 clones, 86% seen once. The CDR3 is 14 residues long. Germline CDR1 is SGHAT and CDR2 is FQNNGV. Trimming stripped 6 bases from V and 3 bases from J, with 15 bases between. The TCR sequence derives from a woman aged 40 to 55 with acute COVID-19. Sample: PBMCs or T cells enriched from blood (not recorded which). The chain combines TRBV11-2 with TRBJ2-7; D possibly corresponds to TRBD2 (6 bases). In DNA form, the CDR3 reads TGTGCCAGCAGTCGGGGGACGACTTACTACGAGCAGTACTTC. Its translation: CASSRGTTYYEQYF.